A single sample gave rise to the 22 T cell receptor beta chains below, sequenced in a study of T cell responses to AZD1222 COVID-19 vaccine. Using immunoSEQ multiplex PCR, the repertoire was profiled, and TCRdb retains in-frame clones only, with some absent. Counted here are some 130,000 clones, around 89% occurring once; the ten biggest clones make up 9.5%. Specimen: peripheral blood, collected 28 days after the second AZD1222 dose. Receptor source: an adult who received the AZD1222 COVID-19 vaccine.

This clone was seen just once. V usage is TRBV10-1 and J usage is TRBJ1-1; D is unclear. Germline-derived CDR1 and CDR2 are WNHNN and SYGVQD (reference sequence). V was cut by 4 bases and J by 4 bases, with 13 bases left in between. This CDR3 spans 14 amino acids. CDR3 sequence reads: CASSVGIGRTEAFF. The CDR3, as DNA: TGCGCCAGCAGTGTAGGGATCGGGCGCACTGAAGCTTTCTTT.

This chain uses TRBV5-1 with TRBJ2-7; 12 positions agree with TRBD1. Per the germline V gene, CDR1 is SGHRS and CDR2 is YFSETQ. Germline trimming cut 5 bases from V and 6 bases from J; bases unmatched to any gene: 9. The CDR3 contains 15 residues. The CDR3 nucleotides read TGCGCCAGCAGAGCCCCGGGACAGGGGGCTTTCGAGCAGTACTTC. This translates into CASRAPGQGAFEQYF.

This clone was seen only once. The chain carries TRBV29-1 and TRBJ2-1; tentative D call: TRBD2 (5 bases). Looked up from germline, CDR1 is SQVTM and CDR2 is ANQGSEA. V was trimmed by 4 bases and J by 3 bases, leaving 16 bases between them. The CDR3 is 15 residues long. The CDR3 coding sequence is TGCAGCGTTGGTAGTGTGAGGGTGGTCTACAATGAGCAGTTCTTC. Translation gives CSVGSVRVVYNEQFF.

CDR3 DNA sequence: TGTGCCAGCAGCCAAGGAAACAGCCCCAATCAGCCCCAGCATTTT. Protein product: CASSQGNSPNQPQHF. This chain uses TRBV3-1 (or the pseudogene TRBV3-2) with TRBJ1-5; D call uncertain. CDR1 is LGHDT, CDR2 YNNKEL, per germline (reference sequence). Trimming stripped 1 base from V and 3 bases from J, with 10 bases between. The CDR3 consists of 15 residues.

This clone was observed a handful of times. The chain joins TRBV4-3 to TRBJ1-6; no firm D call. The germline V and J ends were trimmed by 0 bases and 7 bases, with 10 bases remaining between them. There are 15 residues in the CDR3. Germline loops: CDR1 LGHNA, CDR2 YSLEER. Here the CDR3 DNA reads TGCGCCAGCAGCCAAGATGATGGGAGGAATTCACCCCTCCACTTT. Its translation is CASSQDDGRNSPLHF.

The CDR3 DNA sequence: TGTGCCAGTAGTACTGGGACCGCTGCAACTAATGAAAAACTGTTTTTT. Its protein is CASSTGTAATNEKLFF. The chain uses TRBV19 and TRBJ1-4, with a weak D call TRBD1 (5 bases). This CDR3 region has 16 residues. V was cut by 4 bases and J by 0 bases, with 12 bases left in between. Germline V gene sequence: CDR1 LNHDA, CDR2 SQIVND (reference sequence).

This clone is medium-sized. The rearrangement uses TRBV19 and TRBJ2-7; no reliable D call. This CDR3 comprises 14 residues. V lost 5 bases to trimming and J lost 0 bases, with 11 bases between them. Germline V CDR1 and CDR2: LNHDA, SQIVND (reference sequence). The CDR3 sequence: CASSPPESSYEQYF. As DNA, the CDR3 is TGTGCCAGTAGTCCCCCAGAGAGCTCCTACGAGCAGTACTTC.

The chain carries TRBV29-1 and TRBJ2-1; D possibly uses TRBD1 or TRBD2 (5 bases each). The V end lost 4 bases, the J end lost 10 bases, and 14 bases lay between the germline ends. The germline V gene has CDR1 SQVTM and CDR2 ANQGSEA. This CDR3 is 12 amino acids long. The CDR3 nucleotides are TGCAGCGTTGCCCGCAACGAGGGGGAGCAGTTCTTC. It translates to CSVARNEGEQFF.

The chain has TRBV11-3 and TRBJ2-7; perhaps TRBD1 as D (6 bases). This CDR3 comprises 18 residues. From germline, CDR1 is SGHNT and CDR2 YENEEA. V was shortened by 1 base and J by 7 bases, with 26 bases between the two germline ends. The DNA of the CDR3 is TGTGCCAGCAGCTTAGGTCCCCCTCCCCCCCGGGACATGTCGGAGCAGTACTTC. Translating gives CASSLGPPPPRDMSEQYF.

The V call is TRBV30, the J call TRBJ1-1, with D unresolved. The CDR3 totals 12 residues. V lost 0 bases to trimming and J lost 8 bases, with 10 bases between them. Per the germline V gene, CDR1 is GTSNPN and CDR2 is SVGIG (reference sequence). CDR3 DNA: TGTGCCTGGAGTGTAGAGCATGCCGAAGCTTTCTTT. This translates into CAWSVEHAEAFF.

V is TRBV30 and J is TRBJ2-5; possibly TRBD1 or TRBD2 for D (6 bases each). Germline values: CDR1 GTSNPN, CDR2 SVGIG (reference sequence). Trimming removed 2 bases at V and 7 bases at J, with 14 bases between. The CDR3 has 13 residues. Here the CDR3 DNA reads TGTGCCTGGAGTAAAGCTGAGGGGGGGACCCAGTACTTC. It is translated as CAWSKAEGGTQYF. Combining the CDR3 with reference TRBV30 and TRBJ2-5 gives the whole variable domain SQTIHQWPATLVQPVGSPLSLECTVEGTSNPNLYWYRQAAGRGLQLLFYSVGIGQISSEVPQNLSASRPQDRQFILSSKKLLLSDSGFYLCAWSKAEGGTQYFGPGTRLLVL.

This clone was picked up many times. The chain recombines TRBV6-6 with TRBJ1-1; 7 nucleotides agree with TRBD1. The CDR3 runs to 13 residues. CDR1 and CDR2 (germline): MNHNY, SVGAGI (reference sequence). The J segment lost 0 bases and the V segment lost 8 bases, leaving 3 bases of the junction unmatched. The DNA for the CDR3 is TGTGCCAGCCTAACAGGGGTGAACACTGAAGCTTTCTTT. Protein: CASLTGVNTEAFF.

In nucleotides, the CDR3 is TGTGCCAGCAGTGTCCGTGGACGAATCCCGGTATATAGCAATCAGCCCCAGCATTTT. Amino acids: CASSVRGRIPVYSNQPQHF. V gene TRBV6-4 combines with J gene TRBJ1-5; no clear D gene. Germline V lookup: CDR1 MRHNA, CDR2 SNTAGT. The V and J ends lost 4 bases and 0 bases respectively, with 22 bases between them. This CDR3 has 19 residues.

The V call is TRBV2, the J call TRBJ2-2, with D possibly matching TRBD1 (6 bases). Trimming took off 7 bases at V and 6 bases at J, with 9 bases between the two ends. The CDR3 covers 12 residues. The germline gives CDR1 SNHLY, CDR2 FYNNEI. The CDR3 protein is CASNRVPGELFF. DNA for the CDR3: TGTGCCAGCAACAGGGTTCCCGGGGAGCTGTTTTTT.

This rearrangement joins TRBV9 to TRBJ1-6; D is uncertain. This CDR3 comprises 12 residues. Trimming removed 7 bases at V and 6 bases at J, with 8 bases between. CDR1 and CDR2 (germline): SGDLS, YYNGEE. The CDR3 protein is CASPEGNSPLHF. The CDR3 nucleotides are TGTGCCAGCCCGGAAGGTAATTCACCCCTCCACTTT.

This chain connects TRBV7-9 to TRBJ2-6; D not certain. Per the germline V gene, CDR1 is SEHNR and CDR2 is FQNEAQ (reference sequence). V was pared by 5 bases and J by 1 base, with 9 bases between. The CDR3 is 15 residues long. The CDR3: CASSPRVSGANVLTF. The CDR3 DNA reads TGTGCCAGCAGCCCCCGAGTTTCTGGGGCCAACGTCCTGACTTTC.

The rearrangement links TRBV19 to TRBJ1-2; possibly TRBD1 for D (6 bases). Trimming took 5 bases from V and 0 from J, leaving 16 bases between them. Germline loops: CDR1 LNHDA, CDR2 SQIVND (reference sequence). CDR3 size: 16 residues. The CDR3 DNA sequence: TGTGCCAGTAGTCCCATAGACAGGACCTCTAACTATGGCTACACCTTC. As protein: CASSPIDRTSNYGYTF.

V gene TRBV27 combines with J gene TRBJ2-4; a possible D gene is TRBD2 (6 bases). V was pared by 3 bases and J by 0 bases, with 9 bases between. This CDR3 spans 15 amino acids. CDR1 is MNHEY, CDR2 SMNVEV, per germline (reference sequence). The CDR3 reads CASSFWGLAKNIQYF. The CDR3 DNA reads TGTGCCAGCAGTTTTTGGGGACTAGCCAAAAACATTCAGTACTTC.

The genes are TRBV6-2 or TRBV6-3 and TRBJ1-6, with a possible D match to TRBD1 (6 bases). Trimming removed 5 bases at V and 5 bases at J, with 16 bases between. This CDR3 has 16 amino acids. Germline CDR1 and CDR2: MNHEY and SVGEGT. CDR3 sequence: CASSTPDSFDNSPLHF. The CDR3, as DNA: TGTGCCAGCAGTACCCCGGACAGCTTCGATAATTCACCCCTCCACTTT.

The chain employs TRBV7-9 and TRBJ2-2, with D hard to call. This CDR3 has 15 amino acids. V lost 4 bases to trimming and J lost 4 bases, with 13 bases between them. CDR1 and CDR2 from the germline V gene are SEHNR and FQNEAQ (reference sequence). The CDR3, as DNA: TGTGCCAGCAGCTCACCACTATTGGGCACCGGGGAGCTGTTTTTT. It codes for CASSSPLLGTGELFF.

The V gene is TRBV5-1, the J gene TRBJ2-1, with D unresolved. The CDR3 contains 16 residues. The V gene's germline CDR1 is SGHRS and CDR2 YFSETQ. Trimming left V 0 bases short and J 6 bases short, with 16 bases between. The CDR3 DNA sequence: TGCGCCAGCAGCTTGGCGGTTCCGTTGAGTGGCAATGAGCAGTTCTTC. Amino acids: CASSLAVPLSGNEQFF. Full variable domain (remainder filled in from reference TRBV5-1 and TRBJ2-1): KAGVTQTPRYLIKTRGQQVTLSCSPISGHRSVSWYQQTPGQGLQFLFEYFSETQRNKGNFPGRFSGRQFSNSRSEMNVSTLELGDSALYLCASSLAVPLSGNEQFFGPGTRLTVL.

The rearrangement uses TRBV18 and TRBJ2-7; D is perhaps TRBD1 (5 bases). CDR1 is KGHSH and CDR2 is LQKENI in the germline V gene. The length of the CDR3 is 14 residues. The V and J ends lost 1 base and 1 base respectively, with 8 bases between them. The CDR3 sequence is CASSPRDRSYEQYF. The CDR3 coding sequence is TGTGCCAGCTCACCACGAGACAGATCCTACGAGCAGTACTTC.